One and the same sample provided the 24 T cell receptor beta chains below, sequenced in a study of PD-1 blockade in classical Hodgkin lymphoma. The assay was immunoSEQ multiplex PCR, and TCRdb's table has in-frame clones only and misses some. The top ten clones hold about 4.2% of a sample with around 13,000 clones, around 76% of them seen once. Relapses following autologous stem cell transplantation were seen in all patients, with brentuximab vedotin exposure varying. The specimen comprised peripheral blood mononuclear cells (PBMCs), sampled at baseline. Source of these receptors: a human donor with classical Hodgkin lymphoma.

V gene TRBV27 combines with J gene TRBJ1-5, with 8 bases matching TRBD1. The CDR3 length is 15 residues. Per the germline V gene, CDR1 is MNHEY and CDR2 is SMNVEV (reference sequence). V was pared by 2 bases and J by 3 bases, with 3 bases of the junction left unmatched. The CDR3 DNA reads TGTGCCAGCAGTTTAGGACAGGGTAACAATCAGCCCCAGCATTTT. It is translated as CASSLGQGNNQPQHF.

The chain couples TRBV5-5 to TRBJ1-2; 7 positions agree with TRBD1. The V segment lost 0 bases and the J segment 10 bases; nucleotides outside the gene matches: 9. CDR1 and CDR2 from the germline V gene are SGHKS and YYEKEE (reference sequence). The CDR3 spans 14 residues. In DNA, the CDR3 is TGTGCCAGCAGCTTGGGGGGCGCAGGGGGTTCCTACACCTTC. Translated, it gives CASSLGGAGGSYTF.

J is TRBJ2-3 and V is TRBV27; no clear D. Germline CDR1 and CDR2: MNHEY and SMNVEV (reference sequence). The V gene lost 6 bases and the J gene lost 1 base, with 11 bases spanning the gap. The CDR3 has 14 residues. Here the CDR3 reads CASRSLWGTDTQYF. The CDR3 DNA sequence: TGTGCCAGCAGATCCCTTTGGGGCACAGATACGCAGTATTTT.

The V gene is TRBV7-3, the J gene TRBJ2-1; no clear D gene. The CDR3 totals 17 residues. The ends were cut back, 5 bases at V and 0 bases at J, with 17 bases in the middle. Germline loops: CDR1 SGHTA, CDR2 FQGTGA. The CDR3 nucleotides are TGTGCCAGCAGCCCCGTGGCCGGTGCCGCCTCCTACAATGAGCAGTTCTTC. Encoded protein: CASSPVAGAASYNEQFF.

The chain joins TRBV6-1 to TRBJ1-2; 8 nucleotides agree with TRBD1. J was trimmed by 8 bases and V by 2 bases; bases with no gene match: 13. This CDR3 comprises 16 residues. Per the germline V gene, CDR1 is MNHNS and CDR2 is SASEGT. This chain's CDR3 is CASSEFRTGPMKGYTF. In DNA form, the CDR3 reads TGTGCCAGCAGTGAATTCAGGACAGGGCCGATGAAGGGCTACACCTTC.

The chain has TRBV11-2 and TRBJ2-1; D gene ambiguous. V was trimmed by 1 base and J by 8 bases, leaving 12 bases between them. CDR3 length: 14 residues. Germline V CDR1 and CDR2: SGHAT, FQNNGV. CDR3 region: CASSLVGGMDEQFF. The CDR3 bases are TGTGCCAGCAGCTTAGTTGGTGGGATGGATGAGCAGTTCTTC. Supplemented by reference TRBV11-2 and TRBJ2-1, the full variable domain reads EAGVAQSPRYKIIEKRQSVAFWCNPISGHATLYWYQQILGQGPKLLIQFQNNGVVDDSQLPKDRFSAERLKGVDSTLKIQPAKLEDSAVYLCASSLVGGMDEQFFGPGTRLTVL.

The J gene is TRBJ1-3, the V gene TRBV29-1; tentative D call: TRBD1 (6 bases). This CDR3 contains 16 residues. Germline V gene sequence: CDR1 SQVTM, CDR2 ANQGSEA. V was trimmed by 4 bases and J by 0 bases, leaving 16 bases between them. CDR3 in DNA: TGCAGCGTTGTTGGCGGGGGCTCGAGCTCTGGAAACACCATATATTTT. This translates into CSVVGGGSSSGNTIYF. Full variable domain (rest looked up from reference TRBV29-1 and TRBJ1-3): SAVISQKPSRDICQRGTSLTIQCQVDSQVTMMFWYRQQPGQSLTLIATANQGSEATYESGFVIDKFPISRPNLTFSTLTVSNMSPEDSSIYLCSVVGGGSSSGNTIYFGEGSWLTVV.

The V and J genes are TRBV28 and TRBJ2-7; TRBD2 aligns across 8 bases. The V and J ends lost 6 bases and 2 bases, in that order; junction bases with no gene match: 9. The CDR3 sequence is 15 residues long. Germline V gene lookup returns CDR1 MDHEN and CDR2 SYDVKM. CDR3 nucleotides: TGTGCCAGCAGCCCAACTAGCGGAGGGACCTACGAGCAGTACTTC. Its translation is CASSPTSGGTYEQYF.

This chain links TRBV18 with TRBJ1-5, with 7 bases fitting TRBD1. The CDR3 length is 15 residues. Germline V gene sequence: CDR1 KGHSH, CDR2 LQKENI. V trimming: 3 bases; J trimming: 7 bases; junction bases outside the gene matches: 9. CDR3 protein: CASSPTQGGGQPQHF. CDR3 bases: TGTGCCAGCTCACCGACGCAGGGGGGGGGCCAGCCCCAGCATTTT. Drawing the rest from reference TRBV18 and TRBJ1-5, the complete variable domain is NAGVMQNPRHLVRRRGQEARLRCSPMKGHSHVYWYRQLPEEGLKFMVYLQKENIIDESGMPKERFSAEFPKEGPSILRIQQVVRGDSAAYFCASSPTQGGGQPQHFGDGTRLSIL.

This clone showed up just once. CDR3 coding DNA: TGCGCCAGCAGTGACCTGTCCTCTGGAAACACCATATATTTT. Translation: CASSDLSSGNTIYF. The rearrangement joins TRBV10-1 to TRBJ1-3; no clear D. V was trimmed by 3 bases and J by 0 bases, leaving 6 bases between them. From germline, CDR1 is WNHNN and CDR2 SYGVQD (reference sequence). The CDR3 sequence is 14 residues long.

This chain uses TRBV11-3 with TRBJ2-7; 10 bases are a match to TRBD1. From germline, CDR1 is SGHNT and CDR2 YENEEA. V gave up 5 bases and J gave up 5 bases; unmatched junction bases: 12. The CDR3 extends over 16 amino acids. The CDR3 nucleotides read TGTGCCAGCAGCACCAGAACCGGGACAGGGGTAGACGAGCAGTACTTC. Translation: CASSTRTGTGVDEQYF.

The V gene is TRBV14, the J gene TRBJ2-1, with D possibly TRBD2 on 5 matching bases. The germline V gene encodes CDR1 SGHDN and CDR2 FVKESK. Trimming took off 1 base at V and 1 base at J, with 14 bases between the two ends. CDR3 length equals 17 residues. The CDR3 protein is CASSQVGRSGSYNEQFF. The CDR3 bases are TGTGCCAGCAGCCAAGTGGGTAGGAGCGGTTCCTACAATGAGCAGTTCTTC.

V and J are TRBV10-3 and TRBJ2-1, with 7 bases aligning to TRBD1. Trimming at V came to 1 base and at J to 10 bases, leaving 13 bases not matched to a gene. This CDR3 has 16 amino acids. Per the germline V gene, CDR1 is ENHRY and CDR2 is SYGVKD. The CDR3 protein is CAISEFRQGKQDEQFF. CDR3 nucleotides: TGTGCCATCAGTGAGTTCAGACAGGGCAAACAGGACGAGCAGTTCTTC.

The chain uses TRBV2 and TRBJ2-1; D is undetermined. This CDR3 comprises 13 residues. V shed 2 bases and J shed 4 bases, with 6 bases lying between them. Germline CDR1 SNHLY, CDR2 FYNNEI. The CDR3 protein is CASSEYRYNEQFF. In DNA form, the CDR3 reads TGTGCCAGCAGTGAATACAGATACAATGAGCAGTTCTTC.

The sample holds one count of this clone. The rearrangement links TRBV5-1 to TRBJ2-7; perhaps TRBD2 as D (5 bases). The CDR3 totals 13 residues. The V and J ends lost 4 bases and 7 bases respectively, with 15 bases between them. CDR1 is SGHRS, CDR2 YFSETQ, per germline. The CDR3 loop reads CASSPGWTGEQYF. The CDR3 region has the DNA TGCGCCAGCAGCCCGGGGTGGACTGGAGAGCAGTACTTC. Looking up the rest from reference TRBV5-1 and TRBJ2-7 gives the full variable domain: KAGVTQTPRYLIKTRGQQVTLSCSPISGHRSVSWYQQTPGQGLQFLFEYFSETQRNKGNFPGRFSGRQFSNSRSEMNVSTLELGDSALYLCASSPGWTGEQYFGPGTRLTVT.

This chain joins TRBV27 and TRBJ1-4; 7 bases match TRBD1. Germline values: CDR1 MNHEY, CDR2 SMNVEV (reference sequence). The CDR3 length is 16 residues. The V and J ends lost 0 bases and 11 bases, in that order; junction bases with no gene match: 12. CDR3 DNA sequence: TGTGCCAGCAGTTTATCTACCGGGACAGCTGGTGGGAAACTGTTTTTT. It codes for CASSLSTGTAGGKLFF.

The gene calls are TRBV7-6 and TRBJ2-7; 8 nucleotides line up with TRBD2. Germline assignment: CDR1 SGHVS and CDR2 FNYEAQ. This CDR3 is 14 amino acids long. The V and J ends lost 4 bases and 2 bases, in that order; junction bases with no gene match: 4. The CDR3 sequence is CASSSLAGTYEQYF. The DNA of the CDR3 is TGTGCCAGCAGCTCCTTAGCGGGGACCTACGAGCAGTACTTC.

The rearrangement joins TRBV12-1 to TRBJ1-3. TRBV12-1 is deemed a pseudogene. This CDR3 spans 21 amino acids. CDR3 sequence: CASSFLCWDTRGGLPGNTIYF. The CDR3 region has the DNA TGTGCCAGCAGCTTCCTCTGTTGGGATACCCGGGGGGGACTCCCTGGAAACACCATATATTTT.

V and J are TRBV5-1 and TRBJ2-5; D not certain. The CDR3 runs 14 residues. Germline lookup yields CDR1 SGHRS and CDR2 YFSETQ. Trimming removed 2 bases from V and 5 bases from J, with 13 bases in between. The CDR3 loop is CASSFNPPEETQYF. Here the CDR3 DNA reads TGCGCCAGCAGCTTCAACCCACCGGAGGAGACCCAGTACTTC.

This CDR3 reads CASSQTGTASIYGYTF. The CDR3 DNA reads as TGCGCCAGCAGCCAAACGGGGACAGCCTCCATCTATGGCTACACCTTC. The V call is TRBV4-1, the J call TRBJ1-2; 7 nucleotides agree with TRBD1. Germline loops: CDR1 MGHRA, CDR2 YSYEKL. The length of the CDR3 is 16 residues. J was trimmed by 4 bases and V by 2 bases; bases with no gene match: 10.

The chain employs TRBV27 and TRBJ2-3; unclear D gene. The CDR3 sequence is 14 residues long. Trimming took off 5 bases at V and 2 bases at J, with 11 bases between the two ends. Germline assignment: CDR1 MNHEY and CDR2 SMNVEV (reference sequence). CDR3 nucleotides: TGTGCCAGCAGTATGGCTAGTCTCACAGATACGCAGTATTTT. This sequence encodes CASSMASLTDTQYF.

The V call is TRBV5-1, the J call TRBJ2-1; tentative D call: TRBD2 (6 bases). The germline V gene has CDR1 SGHRS and CDR2 YFSETQ. Trimming pared 3 bases from V and 4 bases from J, leaving 17 bases between. The CDR3 loop spans 16 amino acids. CDR3 protein: CASSSIGGAHYNEQFF. DNA for the CDR3: TGCGCCAGCAGCTCCATTGGAGGGGCCCATTACAATGAGCAGTTCTTC.

CDR3 in amino acids: CASSLDSTDTQYF. CDR3 DNA sequence: TGCGCCAGCAGCTTGGACAGCACAGATACGCAGTATTTT. V is TRBV5-1 and J is TRBJ2-3; D is unclear. Looked up from germline, CDR1 is SGHRS and CDR2 is YFSETQ. The CDR3 totals 13 residues. The V end was cut by 0 bases, the J end by 0 bases, with 2 bases between. The full variable domain, in which reference TRBV5-1 and TRBJ2-3 provide the parts outside the CDR3, is KAGVTQTPRYLIKTRGQQVTLSCSPISGHRSVSWYQQTPGQGLQFLFEYFSETQRNKGNFPGRFSGRQFSNSRSEMNVSTLELGDSALYLCASSLDSTDTQYFGPGTRLTVL.

The gene calls are TRBV5-1 and TRBJ1-1; TRBD1 matches 11 bases. This CDR3 comprises 16 residues. V was clipped by 2 bases and J by 0 bases; unmatched bases: 3. Germline-derived CDR1 and CDR2 are SGHRS and YFSETQ. The CDR3 DNA reads as TGCGCCAGCAGCTTTGGGACAGGGGGGATGAACACTGAAGCTTTCTTT. Amino acids: CASSFGTGGMNTEAFF.